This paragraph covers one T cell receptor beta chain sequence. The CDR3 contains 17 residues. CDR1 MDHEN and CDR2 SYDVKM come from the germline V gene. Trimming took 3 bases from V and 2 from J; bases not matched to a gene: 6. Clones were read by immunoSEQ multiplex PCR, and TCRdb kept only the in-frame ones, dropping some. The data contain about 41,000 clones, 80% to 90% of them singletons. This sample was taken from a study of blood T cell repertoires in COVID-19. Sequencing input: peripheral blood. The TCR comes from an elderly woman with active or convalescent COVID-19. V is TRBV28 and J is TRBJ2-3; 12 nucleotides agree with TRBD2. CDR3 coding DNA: TGTGCCAGCAGTTTGGGAGGACTAGCGGGAAACACAGATACGCAGTATTTT. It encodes CASSLGGLAGNTDTQYF.